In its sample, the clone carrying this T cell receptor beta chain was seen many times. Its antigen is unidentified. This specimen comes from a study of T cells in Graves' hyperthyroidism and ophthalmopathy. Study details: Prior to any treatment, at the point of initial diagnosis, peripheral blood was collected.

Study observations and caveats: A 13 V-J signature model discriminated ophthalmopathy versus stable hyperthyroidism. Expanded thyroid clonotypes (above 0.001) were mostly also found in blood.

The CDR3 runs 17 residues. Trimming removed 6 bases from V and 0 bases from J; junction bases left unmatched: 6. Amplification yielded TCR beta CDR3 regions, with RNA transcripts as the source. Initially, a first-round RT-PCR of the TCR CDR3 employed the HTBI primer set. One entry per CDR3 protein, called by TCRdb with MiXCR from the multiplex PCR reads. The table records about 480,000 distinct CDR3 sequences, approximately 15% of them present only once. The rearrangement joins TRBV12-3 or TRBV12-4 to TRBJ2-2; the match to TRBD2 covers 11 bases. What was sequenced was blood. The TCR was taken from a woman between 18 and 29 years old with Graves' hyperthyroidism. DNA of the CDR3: TGTGCCAGCAGCCCACGGACTAGCGGGTCGAACACCGGGGAGCTGTTTTTT. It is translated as CASSPRTSGSNTGELFF.